This T cell receptor (beta chain) was sequenced in a study of blood T cell repertoires in COVID-19. Study context: The origin of the acute and convalescent COVID-19 samples was the United States, Italy and Spain.

TCRdb's table, derived via immunoSEQ multiplex PCR, lists solely in-frame clones and lacks some. Here the sample spans some 110,000 clones, 81% being singletons. This CDR3 comprises 17 residues. V lost 5 bases to trimming and J lost 0 bases; unmatched junction nucleotides: 7. CDR1 and CDR2 (germline): MNHNY, SVGAGI (reference sequence). This clone was seen many times. The sequencing input was peripheral blood. The receptor comes from a man aged 80 or over with acute or convalescent COVID-19. V is TRBV6-6 and J is TRBJ1-4; 9 nucleotides align to TRBD1. Here the CDR3 reads CASSHRGRGATNEKLFF. CDR3 coding DNA: TGTGCCAGCAGTCACAGGGGGCGAGGGGCAACTAATGAAAAACTGTTTTTT.